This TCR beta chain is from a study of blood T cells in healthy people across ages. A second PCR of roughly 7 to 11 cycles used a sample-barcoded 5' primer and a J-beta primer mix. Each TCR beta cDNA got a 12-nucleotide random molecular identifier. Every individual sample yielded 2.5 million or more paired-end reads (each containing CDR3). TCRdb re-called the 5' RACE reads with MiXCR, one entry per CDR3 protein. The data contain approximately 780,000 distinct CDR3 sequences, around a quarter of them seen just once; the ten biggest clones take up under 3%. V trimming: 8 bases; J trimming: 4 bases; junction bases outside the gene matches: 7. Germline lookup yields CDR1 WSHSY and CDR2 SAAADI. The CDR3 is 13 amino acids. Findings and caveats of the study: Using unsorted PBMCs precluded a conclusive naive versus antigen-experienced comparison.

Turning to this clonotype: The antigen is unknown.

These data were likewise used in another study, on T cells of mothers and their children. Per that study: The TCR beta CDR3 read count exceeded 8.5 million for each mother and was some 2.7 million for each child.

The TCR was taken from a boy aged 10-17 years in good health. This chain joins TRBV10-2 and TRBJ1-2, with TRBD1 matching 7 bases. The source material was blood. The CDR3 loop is CASLRGGSYGYTF. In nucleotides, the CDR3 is TGCGCCAGCCTACGAGGGGGCAGCTATGGCTACACCTTC.